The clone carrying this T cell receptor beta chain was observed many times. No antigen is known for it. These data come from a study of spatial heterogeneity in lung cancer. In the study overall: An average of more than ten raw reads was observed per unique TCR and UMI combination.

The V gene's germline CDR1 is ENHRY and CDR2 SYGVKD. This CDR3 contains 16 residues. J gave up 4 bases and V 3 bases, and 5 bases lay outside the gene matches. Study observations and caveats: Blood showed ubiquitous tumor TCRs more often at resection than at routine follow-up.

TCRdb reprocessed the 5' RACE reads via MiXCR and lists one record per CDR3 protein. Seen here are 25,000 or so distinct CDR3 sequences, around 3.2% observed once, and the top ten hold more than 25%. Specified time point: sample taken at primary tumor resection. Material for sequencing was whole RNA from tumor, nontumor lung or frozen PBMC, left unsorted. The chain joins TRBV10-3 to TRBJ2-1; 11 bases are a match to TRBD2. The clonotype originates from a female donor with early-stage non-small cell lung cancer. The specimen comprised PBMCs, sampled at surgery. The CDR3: CAISDPRLAGYNEQFF. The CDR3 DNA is TGTGCCATCAGTGACCCCCGACTAGCGGGGTACAATGAGCAGTTCTTC.